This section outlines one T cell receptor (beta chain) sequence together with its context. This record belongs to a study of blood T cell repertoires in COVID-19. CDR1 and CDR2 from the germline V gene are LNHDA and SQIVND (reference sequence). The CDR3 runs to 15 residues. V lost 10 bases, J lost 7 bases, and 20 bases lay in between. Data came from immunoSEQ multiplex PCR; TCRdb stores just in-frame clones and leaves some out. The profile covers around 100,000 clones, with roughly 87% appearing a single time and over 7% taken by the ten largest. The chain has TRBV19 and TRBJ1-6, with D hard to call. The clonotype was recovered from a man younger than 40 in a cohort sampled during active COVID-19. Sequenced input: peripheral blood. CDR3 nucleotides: TGTGCCACCTCACCAGGCCTCGTTGTAAATTCACCCCTCCACTTT. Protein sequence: CATSPGLVVNSPLHF.